Reported below is one TCR beta chain. This entry belongs to a study of blood T cell repertoires in COVID-19. Study in general: From the United States, Italy and Spain came samples of acute and convalescent COVID-19. Sources were T cells, B-cell-depleted T cells, or PBMCs; the material itself was cDNA or gDNA.

The length of the CDR3 is 15 residues. The germline V gene encodes CDR1 SGHRS and CDR2 YFSETQ. V lost 4 bases to trimming and J lost 0 bases, with 10 bases between them. Some clones are missing from TCRdb's copy, which holds only in-frame ones; the method was immunoSEQ multiplex PCR. The repertoire has roughly 60,000 clones, around four fifths of them found once; the top ten carry under 15%. The rearrangement links TRBV5-1 to TRBJ1-4; no reliable D call. The sequence was collected from an elderly man with acute or convalescent COVID-19. Input material: peripheral blood. CDR3 bases: TGCGCCAGCAGCCCGGGAGAAGCAACTAATGAAAAACTGTTTTTT. It is translated as CASSPGEATNEKLFF.